This TCR beta chain emerged from a study of blood T cells in healthy people across ages. A sample-barcoded 5' primer and a J-beta primer mix were used in a second PCR of about 7 to 12 cycles. Via MiXCR, TCRdb re-called the 5' RACE reads, giving one row per CDR3 protein. Among 850,000 to 1,000,000 distinct CDR3 sequences listed, roughly 51% were seen once. The CDR3 is made up of 18 amino acids. From germline, CDR1 is DFQATT and CDR2 SNEGSKA (reference sequence). Trimming at V came to 3 bases and at J to 0 bases, leaving 11 bases not matched to a gene. In its sample, this clonotype was seen once. The chain carries TRBV20-1 and TRBJ1-4; 9 nucleotides align to TRBD1. The sample was blood. This TCR was recovered from a woman aged 55-69 years in good health. CDR3 in amino acids: CSASSSGQGGTTNEKLFF. CDR3 nucleotides: TGCAGTGCTAGTTCCTCGGGACAGGGAGGGACAACTAATGAAAAACTGTTTTTT.